This TCR beta chain is drawn from a study of OX40 agonist ivuxolimab in advanced cancers. V was pared by 4 bases and J by 4 bases, with 20 bases between. From germline, CDR1 is SGHAT and CDR2 FQNNGV. This CDR3 is 17 amino acids long. Generated by immunoSEQ multiplex PCR, the TCRdb table keeps only in-frame clones and is missing some. The table includes 98,000 or so clones, roughly 95% detected once. This chain links TRBV11-2 with TRBJ2-1; D remains ambiguous. The material sequenced was CD4+ or CD8+ T cells sorted from blood, taken in a trial of the OX40 agonist ivuxolimab. This TCR was sampled from an adult with an advanced solid tumor such as melanoma, head and neck, liver or kidney cancer. The CDR3 here is CASSSPLGRSGYNEQFF. DNA for the CDR3: TGTGCCAGCAGCTCACCCCTCGGGCGGTCCGGGTACAATGAGCAGTTCTTC.